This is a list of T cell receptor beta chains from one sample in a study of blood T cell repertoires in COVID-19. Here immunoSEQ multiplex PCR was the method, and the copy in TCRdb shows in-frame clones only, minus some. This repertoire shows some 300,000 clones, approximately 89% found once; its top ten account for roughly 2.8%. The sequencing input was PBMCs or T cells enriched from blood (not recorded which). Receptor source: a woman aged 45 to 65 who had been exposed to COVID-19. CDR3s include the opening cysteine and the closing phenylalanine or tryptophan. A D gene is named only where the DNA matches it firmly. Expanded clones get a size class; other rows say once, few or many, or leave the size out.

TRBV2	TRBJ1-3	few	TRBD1	TGTGCCAGCAGGCCGGGACAGGGGATGTCTGAAAACACCATATATTTT	CASRPGQGMSENTIYF
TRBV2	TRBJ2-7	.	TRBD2	TGTGCCTCCGTTTTGGCGGGGGGGTACGAGCAGTACTTC	CASVLAGGYEQYF
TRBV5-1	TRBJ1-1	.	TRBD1	TGCGCCAGCAGCCCCATGGTCACAGGGGGTGGGCAAACTGAAGCTTTCTTT	CASSPMVTGGGQTEAFF
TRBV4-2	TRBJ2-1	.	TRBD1	TGTGCCAGCAGCCAGGGGACAGGGGGCACCTACAATGAGCAGTTCTTC	CASSQGTGGTYNEQFF
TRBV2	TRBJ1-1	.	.	TGTGCCAGCAGTGAAGAGGGAGGCACTGAAGCTTTCTTT	CASSEEGGTEAFF
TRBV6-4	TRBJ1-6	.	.	TGTGCCAGCAGTGACCCGAACCTGAGGACCTATAATTCACCCCTCCACTTT	CASSDPNLRTYNSPLHF
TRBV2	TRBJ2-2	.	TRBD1	TGTGCCAGCAGAGACAGGGGGAACACCGGGGAGCTGTTTTTT	CASRDRGNTGELFF
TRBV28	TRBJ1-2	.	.	TGTGCCAGCAGTTCCTCAGCTAGCGGTAACTATGGCTACACCTTC	CASSSSASGNYGYTF
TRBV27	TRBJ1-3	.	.	TGTGCCAGCAGTCGCCGGAGGGGCAGGGCGGACGGAAACACCATATATTTT	CASSRRRGRADGNTIYF
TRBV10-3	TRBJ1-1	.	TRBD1	TGTGCCATCAGAAAACAGGGGGTAGGGACTGAAGCTTTCTTT	CAIRKQGVGTEAFF
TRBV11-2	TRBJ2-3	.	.	TGTGCCAGCAGCTCCCGGGACTCCCACCATTTT	CASSSRDSHHF
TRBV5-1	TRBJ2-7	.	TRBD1	TGCGCCAGCAGCCCACCCCCAGGGACAGGCTACGAGCAGTACTTC	CASSPPPGTGYEQYF
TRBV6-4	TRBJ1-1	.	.	TGTGCCAGGTGCGGCACTGAAGCTTTCTTT	CARCGTEAFF
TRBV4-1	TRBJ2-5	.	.	TGCGCCAGCAGCCATCCCGAGGGGGTAGTTTCAGAGACCCAGTACTTC	CASSHPEGVVSETQYF
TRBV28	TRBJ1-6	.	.	TGTGCCAGCAGTTTACAGGGAGGCTCACCCCTCCACTTT	CASSLQGGSPLHF
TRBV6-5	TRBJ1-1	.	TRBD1	TGTGCCAGCAGTTACCACTCGACAGGGTTCACTGAAGCTTTCTTT	CASSYHSTGFTEAFF
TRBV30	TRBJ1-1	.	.	TGTGCCTGGACCGGCCGGGGTAACACTGAAGCTTTCTTT	CAWTGRGNTEAFF
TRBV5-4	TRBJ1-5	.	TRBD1	TGTGCCAGCAGCGTCAACCCACAGGGGAATCAGCCCCAGCATTTT	CASSVNPQGNQPQHF
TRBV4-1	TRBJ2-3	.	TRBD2	TGCGCCAGCAGTCTTGCGGGGGGGCAAGATACGCAGTATTTT	CASSLAGGQDTQYF
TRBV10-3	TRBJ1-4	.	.	TGTGCCATCAGCCCGGGGATGAGAGATAATGAAAAACTGTTTTTT	CAISPGMRDNEKLFF
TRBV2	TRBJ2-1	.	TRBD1	TGTGCCAGCAGCCTGACAGGGGCGAACAATGAGCAGTTCTTC	CASSLTGANNEQFF
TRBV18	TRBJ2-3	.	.	TGTGCCAGCTCACCAAAACAGGGCGAGGGGACGCAGTATTTT	CASSPKQGEGTQYF
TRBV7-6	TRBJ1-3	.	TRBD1	TGTGCCAGCAGCAACCGGGGACAGAGCTCTGGAAACACCATATATTTT	CASSNRGQSSGNTIYF
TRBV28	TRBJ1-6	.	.	TGTGCCAGCACCCCCGGGAGCAGAACAAATTCACCCCTCCACTTT	CASTPGSRTNSPLHF
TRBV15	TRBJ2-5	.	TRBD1	TGTGCCACCAGCCAGGACAGGGACTCCCGTGAGACCCAGTACTTC	CATSQDRDSRETQYF
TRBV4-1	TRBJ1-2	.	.	TGCGCCAGCAGCCAAGGACAGAGAGAGCTAAACTATGGCTACACCTTC	CASSQGQRELNYGYTF
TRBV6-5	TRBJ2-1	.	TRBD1	TGTGCCAGCAGGCACAGGGGGTATAATGAGCAGTTCTTC	CASRHRGYNEQFF
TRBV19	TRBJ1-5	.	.	TGTGCCAGTAGTATAGAAGCCGGGTTGGGCAATCAGCCCCAGCATTTT	CASSIEAGLGNQPQHF
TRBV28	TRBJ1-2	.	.	TGTGCCAGCAGAGGACAGACTATGGGCTACACCTTC	CASRGQTMGYTF
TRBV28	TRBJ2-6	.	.	TGTGCCAGCAGTTCGGAGTCTGGGGCCAACGTCCTGACTTTC	CASSSESGANVLTF
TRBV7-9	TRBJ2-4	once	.	TGTGCCAGCAGCTTAGGGGAGGTGGGGCGGGAAAACATTCAGTACTTC	CASSLGEVGRENIQYF
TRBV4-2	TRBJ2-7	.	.	TGTGCCAGCAGCCAAGAGGTGAGGGATTACGAGCAGTACTTC	CASSQEVRDYEQYF
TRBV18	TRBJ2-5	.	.	TGTGCCAGCTCACCACTATCCAGCGCCCAAGAGACCCAGTACTTC	CASSPLSSAQETQYF
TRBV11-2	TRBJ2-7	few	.	TGTGCCAGCAGCTTAGATCAGATCCTCGAGCAGTACTTC	CASSLDQILEQYF
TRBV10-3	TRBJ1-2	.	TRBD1	TGTGCCATCAGTGGGACAGGGAGAAACTATGGCTACACCTTC	CAISGTGRNYGYTF
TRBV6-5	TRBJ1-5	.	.	TGTGCCAGTCAGGGTGGGGGCAATCAGCCCCAGCATTTT	CASQGGGNQPQHF
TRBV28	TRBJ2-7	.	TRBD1	TGTGCCAGCCTACAGGGGGGTATGGACGAGCAGTACTTC	CASLQGGMDEQYF
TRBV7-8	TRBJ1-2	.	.	TGTGCCAGCAGCCCACCCCAGGAAGGGGTCCCCTATGGCTACACCTTC	CASSPPQEGVPYGYTF
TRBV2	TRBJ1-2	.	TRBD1	TGTGCCAGCAGAGAGCCGGGACAGATGGGGGGCTACACCTTC	CASREPGQMGGYTF
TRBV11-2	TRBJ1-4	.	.	TGTGCCAGCAGCCCAGAAGGGGGAACTAATGAAAAACTGTTTTTT	CASSPEGGTNEKLFF
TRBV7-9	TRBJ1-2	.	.	TGTGCCAGCGAGGGAACCTATGGCTACACCTTC	CASEGTYGYTF
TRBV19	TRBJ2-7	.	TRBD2	TGTGCCAGTAGTGACGGGACTAGCGTGATCGAGCAGTACTTC	CASSDGTSVIEQYF
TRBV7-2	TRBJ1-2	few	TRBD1	TGTGCCAGCAGTTATACAGGGGGGAGTAGTGGCTACACCTTC	CASSYTGGSSGYTF
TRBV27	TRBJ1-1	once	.	TGTGCCAGCAGTTTAAGGGAGGGAAATGAAGCTTTCTTT	CASSLREGNEAFF
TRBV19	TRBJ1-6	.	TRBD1	TGTGCCAGTAGTCCAGGGACAGAGATTAATTCACCCCTCCACTTT	CASSPGTEINSPLHF
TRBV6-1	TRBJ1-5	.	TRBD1	TGTGCCAGCAGTGAAGCAGGGGGCGATCAGCCCCAGCATTTT	CASSEAGGDQPQHF
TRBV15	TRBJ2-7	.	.	TGTGCCACCAGCAGAGGGTGGGGAGAAAGCTCCTACGAGCAGTACTTC	CATSRGWGESSYEQYF
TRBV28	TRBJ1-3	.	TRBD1	TGTGCCAGCAGTTCCCGGGGACAGGGTACTGGAAACACCATATATTTT	CASSSRGQGTGNTIYF
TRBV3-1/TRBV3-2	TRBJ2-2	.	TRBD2	TGTGCCAGCAGCCAGTTCCCGGGACTAGCGGGGGCTTTGAACACCGGGGAGCTGTTTTTT	CASSQFPGLAGALNTGELFF
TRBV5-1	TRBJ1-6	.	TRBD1	TGCGCCAGCAGAACGGGACAGGGTGATTCACCCCTCCACTTT	CASRTGQGDSPLHF
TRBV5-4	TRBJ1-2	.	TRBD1	TGTGCCAGCAGCTTGGGAGGTGACAGGGCCGGTGGCTACACCTTC	CASSLGGDRAGGYTF